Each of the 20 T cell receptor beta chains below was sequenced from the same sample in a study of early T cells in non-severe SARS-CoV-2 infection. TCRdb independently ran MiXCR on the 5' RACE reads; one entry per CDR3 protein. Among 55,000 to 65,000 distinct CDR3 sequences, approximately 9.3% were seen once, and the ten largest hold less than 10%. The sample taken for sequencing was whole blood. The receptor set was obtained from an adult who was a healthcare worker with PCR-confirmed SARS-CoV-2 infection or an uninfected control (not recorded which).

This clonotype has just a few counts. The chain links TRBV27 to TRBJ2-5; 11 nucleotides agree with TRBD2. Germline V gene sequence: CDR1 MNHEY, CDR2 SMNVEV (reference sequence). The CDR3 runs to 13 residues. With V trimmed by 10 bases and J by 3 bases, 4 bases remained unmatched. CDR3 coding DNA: TGTGCCACCCAGGGACTAGCGGAAGAGACCCAGTACTTC. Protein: CATQGLAEETQYF.

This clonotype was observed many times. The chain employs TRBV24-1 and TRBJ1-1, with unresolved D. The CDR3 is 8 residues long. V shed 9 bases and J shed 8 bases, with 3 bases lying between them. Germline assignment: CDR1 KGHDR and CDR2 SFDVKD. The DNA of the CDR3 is TGTGCCACCGTAGAAGCTTTCTTT. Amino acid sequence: CATVEAFF.

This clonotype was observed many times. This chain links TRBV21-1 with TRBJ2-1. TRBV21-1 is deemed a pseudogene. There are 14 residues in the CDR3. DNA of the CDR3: TGTGCCAGCAGCAAATTCCAGATACACAATGAGCAGTTCTTC. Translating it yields CASSKFQIHNEQFF.

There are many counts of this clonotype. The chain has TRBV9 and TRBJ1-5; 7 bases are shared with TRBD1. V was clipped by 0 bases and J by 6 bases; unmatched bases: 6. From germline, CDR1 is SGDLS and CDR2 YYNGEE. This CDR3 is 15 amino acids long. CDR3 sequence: CASSVGTGAGQPQHF. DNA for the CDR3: TGTGCCAGCAGCGTAGGTACAGGGGCTGGTCAGCCCCAGCATTTT.

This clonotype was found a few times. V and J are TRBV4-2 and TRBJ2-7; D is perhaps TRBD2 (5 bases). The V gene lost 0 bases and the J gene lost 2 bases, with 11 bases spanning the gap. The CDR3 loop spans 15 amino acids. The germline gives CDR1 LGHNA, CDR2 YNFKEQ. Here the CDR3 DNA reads TGTGCCAGCAGCCAAGATCCCAGCGGAACCTACGAGCAGTACTTC. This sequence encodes CASSQDPSGTYEQYF.

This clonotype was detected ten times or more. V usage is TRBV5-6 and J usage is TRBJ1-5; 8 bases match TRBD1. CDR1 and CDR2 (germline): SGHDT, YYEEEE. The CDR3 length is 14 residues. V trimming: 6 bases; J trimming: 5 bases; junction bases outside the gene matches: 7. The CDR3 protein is CASTRTGTYQPQHF. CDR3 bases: TGTGCCAGCACCAGGACAGGGACCTATCAGCCCCAGCATTTT.

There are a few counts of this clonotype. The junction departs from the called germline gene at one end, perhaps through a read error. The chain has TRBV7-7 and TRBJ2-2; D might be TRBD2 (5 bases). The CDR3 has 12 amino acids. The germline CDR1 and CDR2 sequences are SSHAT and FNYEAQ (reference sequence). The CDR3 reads CASRSEGGELFF. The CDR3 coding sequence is TGTGCTAGCAGGAGTGAGGGCGGGGAGCTGTTTTTT.

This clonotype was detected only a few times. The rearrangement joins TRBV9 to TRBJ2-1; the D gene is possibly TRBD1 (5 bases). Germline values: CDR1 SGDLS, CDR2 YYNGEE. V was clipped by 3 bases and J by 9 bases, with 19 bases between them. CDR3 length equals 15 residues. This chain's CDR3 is CASSAPGFSRGEQFF. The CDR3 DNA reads TGTGCCAGCAGCGCCCCAGGGTTCTCAAGGGGTGAGCAGTTCTTC.

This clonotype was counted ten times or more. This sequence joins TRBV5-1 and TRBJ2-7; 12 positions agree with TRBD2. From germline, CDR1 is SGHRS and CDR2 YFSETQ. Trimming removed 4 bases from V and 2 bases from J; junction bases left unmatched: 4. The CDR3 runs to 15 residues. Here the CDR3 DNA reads TGCGCCAGCAGCCAAAGACTAGCGGGAGCCTACGAGCAGTACTTC. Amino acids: CASSQRLAGAYEQYF.

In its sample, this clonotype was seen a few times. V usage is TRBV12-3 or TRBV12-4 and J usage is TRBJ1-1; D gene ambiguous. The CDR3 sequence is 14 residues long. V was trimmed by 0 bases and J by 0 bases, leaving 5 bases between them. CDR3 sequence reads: CASSLAKVNTEAFF. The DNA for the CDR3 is TGTGCCAGCAGTTTAGCAAAAGTGAACACTGAAGCTTTCTTT.

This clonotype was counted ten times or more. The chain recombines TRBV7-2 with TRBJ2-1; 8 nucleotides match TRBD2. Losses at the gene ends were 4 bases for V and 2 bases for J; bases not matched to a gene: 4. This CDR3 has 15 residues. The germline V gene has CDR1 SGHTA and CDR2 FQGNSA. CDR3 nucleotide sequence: TGTGCCAGCAGCTCGGGGACTAGTACCTACAATGAGCAGTTCTTC. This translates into CASSSGTSTYNEQFF.

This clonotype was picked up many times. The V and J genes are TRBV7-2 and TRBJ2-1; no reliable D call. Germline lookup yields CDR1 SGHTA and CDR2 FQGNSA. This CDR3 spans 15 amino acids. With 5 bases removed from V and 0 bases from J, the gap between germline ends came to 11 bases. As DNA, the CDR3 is TGTGCCAGCAGCCTTGACCGGTTCTCCTACAATGAGCAGTTCTTC. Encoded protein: CASSLDRFSYNEQFF.

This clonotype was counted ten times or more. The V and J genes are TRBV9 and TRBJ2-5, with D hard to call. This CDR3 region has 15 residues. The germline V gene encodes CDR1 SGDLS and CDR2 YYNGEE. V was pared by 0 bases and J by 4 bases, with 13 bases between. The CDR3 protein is CASSVAPSPGETQYF. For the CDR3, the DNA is TGTGCCAGCAGCGTAGCCCCGAGCCCGGGAGAGACCCAGTACTTC.

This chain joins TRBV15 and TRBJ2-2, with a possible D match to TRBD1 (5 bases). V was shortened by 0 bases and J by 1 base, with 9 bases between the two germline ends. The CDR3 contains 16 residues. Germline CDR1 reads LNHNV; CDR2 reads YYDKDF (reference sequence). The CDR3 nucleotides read TGTGCCACCAGCAGAGATTACACAGGGAACACCGGGGAGCTGTTTTTT. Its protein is CATSRDYTGNTGELFF. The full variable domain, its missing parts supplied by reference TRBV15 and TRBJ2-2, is DAMVIQNPRYQVTQFGKPVTLSCSQTLNHNVMYWYQQKSSQAPKLLFHYYDKDFNNEADTPDNFQSRRPNTSFCFLDIRSPGLGDTAMYLCATSRDYTGNTGELFFGEGSRLTVL.

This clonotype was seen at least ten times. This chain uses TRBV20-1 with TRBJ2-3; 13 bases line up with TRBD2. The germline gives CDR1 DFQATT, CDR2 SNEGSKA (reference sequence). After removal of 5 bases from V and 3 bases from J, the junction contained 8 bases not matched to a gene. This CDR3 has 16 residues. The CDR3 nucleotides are TGCAGTGCTCCCCTTGGACTAGCGGGAGCAACAGATACGCAGTATTTT. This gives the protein CSAPLGLAGATDTQYF.

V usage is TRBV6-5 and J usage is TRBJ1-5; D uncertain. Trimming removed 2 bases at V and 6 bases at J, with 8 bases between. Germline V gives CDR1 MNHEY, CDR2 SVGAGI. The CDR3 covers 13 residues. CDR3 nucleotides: TGTGCCAGCAGTTACGGTCGGACTCAGCCCCAGCATTTT. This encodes CASSYGRTQPQHF.

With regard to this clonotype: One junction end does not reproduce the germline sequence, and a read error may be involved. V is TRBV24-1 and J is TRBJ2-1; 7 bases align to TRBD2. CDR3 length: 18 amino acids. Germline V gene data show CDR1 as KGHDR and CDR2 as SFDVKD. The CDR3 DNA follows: TGTGCCACCAGTGATCCCTCTCATGGGCTAGCGGCCGTCAATGATCAGTTCTTC. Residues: CATSDPSHGLAAVNDQFF.

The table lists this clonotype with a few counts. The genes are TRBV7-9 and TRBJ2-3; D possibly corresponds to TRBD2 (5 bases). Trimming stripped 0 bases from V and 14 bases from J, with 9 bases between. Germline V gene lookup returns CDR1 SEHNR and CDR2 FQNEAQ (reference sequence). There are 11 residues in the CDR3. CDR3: CASSLADGRYF. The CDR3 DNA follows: TGTGCCAGCAGCTTAGCGGATGGGAGGTATTTT.

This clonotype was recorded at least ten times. As DNA, the CDR3 is TGCGCCAGCAGTTCTAAATCCGGGACAAGCTCCTACAATGAGCAGTTCTTC. This sequence encodes CASSSKSGTSSYNEQFF. The V gene is TRBV5-1, the J gene TRBJ2-1; D is possibly TRBD1 (6 bases). V lost 5 bases to trimming and J lost 0 bases, with 18 bases between them. The CDR3 sequence is 17 residues long. Germline assignment: CDR1 SGHRS and CDR2 YFSETQ.

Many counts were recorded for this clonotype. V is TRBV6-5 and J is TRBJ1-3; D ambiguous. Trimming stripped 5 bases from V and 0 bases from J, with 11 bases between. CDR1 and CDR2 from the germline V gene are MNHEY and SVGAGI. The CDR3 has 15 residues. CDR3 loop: CASSPRRASGNTIYF. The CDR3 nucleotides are TGTGCCAGCAGTCCCAGACGAGCCTCTGGAAACACCATATATTTT.